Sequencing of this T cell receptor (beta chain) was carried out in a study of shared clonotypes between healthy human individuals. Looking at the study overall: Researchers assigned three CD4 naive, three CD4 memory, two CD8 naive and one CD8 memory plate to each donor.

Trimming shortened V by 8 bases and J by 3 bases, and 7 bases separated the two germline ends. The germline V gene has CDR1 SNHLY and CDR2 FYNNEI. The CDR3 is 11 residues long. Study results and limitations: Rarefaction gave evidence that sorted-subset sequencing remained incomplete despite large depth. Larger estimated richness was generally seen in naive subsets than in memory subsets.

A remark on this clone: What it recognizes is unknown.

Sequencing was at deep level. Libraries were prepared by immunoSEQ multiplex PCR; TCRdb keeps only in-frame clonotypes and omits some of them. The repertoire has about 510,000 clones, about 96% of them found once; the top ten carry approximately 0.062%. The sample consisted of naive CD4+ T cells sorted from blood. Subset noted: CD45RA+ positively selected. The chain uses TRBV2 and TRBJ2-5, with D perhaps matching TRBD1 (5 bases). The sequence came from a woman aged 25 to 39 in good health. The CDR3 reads CASGAEETQYF. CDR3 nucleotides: TGTGCCAGCGGGGCAGAAGAGACCCAGTACTTC.